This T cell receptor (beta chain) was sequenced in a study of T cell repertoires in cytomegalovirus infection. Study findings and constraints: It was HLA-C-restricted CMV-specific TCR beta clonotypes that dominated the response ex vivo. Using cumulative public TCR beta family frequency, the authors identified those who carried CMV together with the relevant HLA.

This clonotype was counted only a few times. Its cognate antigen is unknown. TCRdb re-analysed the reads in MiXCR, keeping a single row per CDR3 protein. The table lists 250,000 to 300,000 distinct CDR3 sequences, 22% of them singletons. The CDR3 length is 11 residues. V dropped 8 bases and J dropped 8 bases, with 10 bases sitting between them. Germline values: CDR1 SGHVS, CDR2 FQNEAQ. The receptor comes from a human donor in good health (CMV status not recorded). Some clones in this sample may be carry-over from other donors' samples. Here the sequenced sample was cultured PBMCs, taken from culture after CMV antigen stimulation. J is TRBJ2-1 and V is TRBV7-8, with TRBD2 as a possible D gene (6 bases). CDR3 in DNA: TGTGCCAGCGAACGGGAGCATGAGCAGTTCTTC. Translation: CASEREHEQFF.